The 27 T cell receptor beta chains below come from one sample, sequenced in a study of T cells in tumors after PD-1 blockade. Some clones are missing from TCRdb's copy, which holds only in-frame ones; the method was immunoSEQ multiplex PCR. The sample holds around 34,000 clones, 73% seen once. This sample comprised PBMCs, obtained after anti-PD-1 treatment. The source of these receptors is a human donor with basal cell carcinoma.

This clone turned up a few times. The chain employs TRBV5-6 and TRBJ2-7; D tentatively reads TRBD1 or TRBD2 (6 bases each). Between the trimmed V and J ends, which lost 5 bases and 3 bases, there was a span of 9 bases. Per germline, CDR1 SGHDT and CDR2 YYEEEE. The CDR3 length is 12 residues. CDR3 DNA: TGTGCCAGCAGAGGAGGGGGCTACGAGCAGTACTTC. Protein product: CASRGGGYEQYF.

The chain combines TRBV7-3 with TRBJ2-1, with 9 bases fitting TRBD2. Germline V gives CDR1 SGHTA, CDR2 FQGTGA. The CDR3 runs to 14 residues. The V and J ends lost 5 bases and 6 bases, in that order; junction bases with no gene match: 5. The CDR3 DNA reads TGTGCCAGCAGCCGGGGTAGCGGGAGCAATGAGCAGTTCTTC. Translating gives CASSRGSGSNEQFF.

Only a few counts were recorded for this clone. The chain uses TRBV29-1 and TRBJ1-1; no reliable D call. Germline V gives CDR1 SQVTM, CDR2 ANQGSEA. V lost 4 bases and J lost 1, with 10 bases in between. The CDR3 covers 13 residues. CDR3 in amino acids: CSVASTENTEAFF. The CDR3 region has the DNA TGCAGCGTTGCCTCGACGGAGAACACTGAAGCTTTCTTT.

The chain couples TRBV28 to TRBJ2-7, with 7 bases that match TRBD1. The CDR3 covers 16 residues. Germline CDR1 reads MDHEN; CDR2 reads SYDVKM. V was pared by 5 bases and J by 3 bases, with 13 bases of the junction left unmatched. The CDR3 region is CASSERTGPQGYEQYF. In nucleotides, the CDR3 is TGTGCCAGCAGTGAACGGACAGGCCCTCAGGGCTACGAGCAGTACTTC. Using reference TRBV28 and TRBJ2-7 for the parts outside the CDR3, the full variable domain is DVKVTQSSRYLVKRTGEKVFLECVQDMDHENMFWYRQDPGLGLRLIYFSYDVKMKEKGDIPEGYSVSREKKERFSLILESASTNQTSMYLCASSERTGPQGYEQYFGPGTRLTVT.

This chain connects TRBV5-4 to TRBJ2-1; 7 bases map to TRBD1. V dropped 4 bases and J dropped 3; count of bases not matched to a gene: 7. Germline V CDR1 and CDR2: SGHNT, YYREEE (reference sequence). This CDR3 contains 15 residues. The CDR3 sequence: CASSPGQDNYNEQFF. The CDR3 DNA sequence: TGTGCCAGCAGCCCCGGACAGGATAACTACAATGAGCAGTTCTTC.

The chain has TRBV5-1 and TRBJ1-2; possibly TRBD1 for D (5 bases). The CDR3 spans 13 residues. Trimming removed 3 bases from V and 4 bases from J, with 10 bases in between. Germline CDR1 and CDR2: SGHRS and YFSETQ. The CDR3 here is CASSSQGSYGYTF. The CDR3 DNA reads as TGCGCCAGCAGCTCGCAGGGTAGCTATGGCTACACCTTC.

By share, this clone ranks as medium-sized (0.01 to 0.1%). The chain employs TRBV7-9 and TRBJ2-1, with D hard to call. The CDR3 is made up of 12 amino acids. Trimming took 4 bases from V and 8 from J, leaving 9 bases between them. The germline V gene encodes CDR1 SEHNR and CDR2 FQNEAQ (reference sequence). The CDR3 region has the DNA TGTGCCAGCAGCTGGGGTTCCGATGAGCAGTTCTTC. Protein: CASSWGSDEQFF. Drawing the rest from reference TRBV7-9 and TRBJ2-1, the complete variable domain is DTGVSQNPRHKITKRGQNVTFRCDPISEHNRLYWYRQTLGQGPEFLTYFQNEAQLEKSRLLSDRFSAERPKGSFSTLEIQRTEQGDSAMYLCASSWGSDEQFFGPGTRLTVL.

The chain has TRBV5-5 and TRBJ1-5; D not resolved. Per the germline V gene, CDR1 is SGHKS and CDR2 is YYEKEE (reference sequence). CDR3 length equals 16 residues. V gave up 4 bases and J gave up 1 base, with 15 bases separating them. Written as DNA, the CDR3 is TGTGCCAGCAGCATCGGGGTTATCGGGAGCAATCAGCCCCAGCATTTT. Translation gives CASSIGVIGSNQPQHF. The variable domain in full, with the rest retrieved from reference TRBV5-5 and TRBJ1-5, is DAGVTQSPTHLIKTRGQQVTLRCSPISGHKSVSWYQQVLGQGPQFIFQYYEKEERGRGNFPDRFSARQFPNYSSELNVNALLLGDSALYLCASSIGVIGSNQPQHFGDGTRLSIL.

DNA of the CDR3: TGTGCCAGCAGCTTCAAGAGCGGGAGGGGCACAGATACGCAGTATTTT. It translates to CASSFKSGRGTDTQYF. This chain uses TRBV7-2 with TRBJ2-3; TRBD2 aligns across 10 bases. The CDR3 consists of 16 residues. Unmatched junction bases numbered 4, after V lost 3 bases and J lost 1 base. Germline CDR1 SGHTA, CDR2 FQGNSA.

The V gene is TRBV5-1, the J gene TRBJ1-4; tentatively, D is TRBD1 (6 bases). This CDR3 contains 15 residues. The V end lost 7 bases, the J end lost 8 bases, and 21 bases lay between the germline ends. The germline V gene encodes CDR1 SGHRS and CDR2 YFSETQ. CDR3 in amino acids: CASHKTGFGEEKLFF. Written as DNA, the CDR3 is TGCGCCAGCCACAAGACAGGTTTCGGGGAGGAAAAACTGTTTTTT.

V gene TRBV7-9 combines with J gene TRBJ2-5; D gene uncertain. The V end lost 6 bases, the J end lost 0 bases, and 8 bases lay between the germline ends. The germline gives CDR1 SEHNR, CDR2 FQNEAQ (reference sequence). CDR3 length: 13 residues. The CDR3 DNA follows: TGTGCCAGCAGTTCAGAGTACCAAGAGACCCAGTACTTC. This encodes CASSSEYQETQYF.

The chain recombines TRBV6-5 with TRBJ1-5; 7 positions agree with TRBD1. Germline V CDR1 and CDR2: MNHEY, SVGAGI. The CDR3 spans 15 residues. The V segment lost 7 bases and the J segment 4 bases; nucleotides outside the gene matches: 10. The DNA of the CDR3 is TGTGCCAGCACCCAGACAGGGTCCCTGAATCAGCCCCAGCATTTT. Its translation: CASTQTGSLNQPQHF.

This clone came up a few times. The rearrangement joins TRBV9 to TRBJ2-5; 8 bases map to TRBD2. The junction had 2 bases not matched to a gene; V was cut back by 2 bases and J by 5 bases. This CDR3 is built from 13 residues. CDR1 is SGDLS and CDR2 is YYNGEE in the germline V gene. As DNA, the CDR3 is TGTGCCAGCAGCGTCGGCGGGGGGGAGACCCAGTACTTC. Translating it yields CASSVGGGETQYF.

The chain joins TRBV7-9 to TRBJ2-3, with D perhaps being TRBD1 or TRBD2 (5 bases each). V lost 4 bases to trimming and J lost 0 bases, with 17 bases between them. The CDR3 has 17 amino acids. CDR1 is SEHNR, CDR2 FQNEAQ, per germline (reference sequence). CDR3 nucleotide sequence: TGTGCCAGCAGCTCTGCTCGGGGCAGGGCTAGCACAGATACGCAGTATTTT. Amino acid sequence: CASSSARGRASTDTQYF.

This chain connects TRBV11-3 to TRBJ2-5; the D is unclear. CDR1 is SGHNT, CDR2 YENEEA, per germline. CDR3 length equals 16 residues. V was trimmed by 5 bases and J by 4 bases, leaving 20 bases between them. The CDR3 protein is CASSHQPDGFAETQYF. The DNA for the CDR3 is TGTGCCAGCAGCCACCAGCCCGATGGATTCGCAGAGACCCAGTACTTC.

This clone has at least ten counts. The V and J genes are TRBV19 and TRBJ1-1; D may be TRBD1 (5 bases). The ends were cut back, 5 bases at V and 0 bases at J, with 10 bases in the middle. The CDR3 runs to 14 residues. The germline V gene encodes CDR1 LNHDA and CDR2 SQIVND (reference sequence). CDR3 DNA sequence: TGTGCCAGTAGTTCGGGACGGTTGAACACTGAAGCTTTCTTT. Amino acids: CASSSGRLNTEAFF.

The chain has TRBV7-6 and TRBJ1-4; TRBD1 agrees at 8 bases. V shed 5 bases and J 2 bases; nucleotides not matched to a gene: 4. Per germline, CDR1 SGHVS and CDR2 FNYEAQ. The CDR3 length is 15 residues. The CDR3 sequence is CASSAGDRTNEKLFF. CDR3 coding DNA: TGTGCCAGCAGCGCCGGGGACAGGACTAATGAAAAACTGTTTTTT.

This clone was detected ten times or more. The rearrangement joins TRBV10-1 to TRBJ2-1; TRBD2 aligns across 12 bases. This CDR3 is 17 amino acids long. The V segment lost 5 bases and the J segment 0 bases; nucleotides outside the gene matches: 5. Germline values: CDR1 WNHNN, CDR2 SYGVQD (reference sequence). CDR3 sequence (DNA): TGCGCCAGCAGTAGACTAGCGGGAGAGAGCTCCTACAATGAGCAGTTCTTC. This codes for CASSRLAGESSYNEQFF.

Here the CDR3 reads CAWSHRAPNTEAFF. In nucleotides, the CDR3 is TGTGCCTGGAGTCACAGGGCTCCGAACACTGAAGCTTTCTTT. The chain carries TRBV30 and TRBJ1-1; D might be TRBD1 (6 bases). Trimming stripped 2 bases from V and 1 base from J, with 11 bases between. The CDR3 is 14 residues long. The germline gives CDR1 GTSNPN, CDR2 SVGIG (reference sequence). The full variable domain, rest sourced from reference TRBV30 and TRBJ1-1, is SQTIHQWPATLVQPVGSPLSLECTVEGTSNPNLYWYRQAAGRGLQLLFYSVGIGQISSEVPQNLSASRPQDRQFILSSKKLLLSDSGFYLCAWSHRAPNTEAFFGQGTRLTVV.

The J gene is TRBJ2-4, the V gene TRBV28; a possible D gene is TRBD2 (5 bases). Looked up from germline, CDR1 is MDHEN and CDR2 is SYDVKM. CDR3 length: 16 amino acids. Trimming took off 1 base at V and 1 base at J, with 11 bases between the two ends. Written as DNA, the CDR3 is TGTGCCAGCAGTTTATCTGCGGGCGGGGCCAAAAACATTCAGTACTTC. Protein sequence: CASSLSAGGAKNIQYF. The whole variable domain, remainder taken from reference TRBV28 and TRBJ2-4, is DVKVTQSSRYLVKRTGEKVFLECVQDMDHENMFWYRQDPGLGLRLIYFSYDVKMKEKGDIPEGYSVSREKKERFSLILESASTNQTSMYLCASSLSAGGAKNIQYFGAGTRLSVL.

In its sample, this clone was seen a few times. This sequence joins TRBV5-1 and TRBJ2-7; perhaps TRBD2 as D (6 bases). CDR3 length: 14 residues. CDR1 and CDR2 (germline): SGHRS, YFSETQ. V was cut by 2 bases and J by 2 bases, with 11 bases left in between. CDR3 nucleotides: TGCGCCAGCAGCTTCGGGGGTATGACCTACGAGCAGTACTTC. Protein product: CASSFGGMTYEQYF.

This chain connects TRBV10-3 to TRBJ1-3; 11 bases fit TRBD1. Looked up from germline, CDR1 is ENHRY and CDR2 is SYGVKD. The length of the CDR3 is 14 residues. J lost 8 bases, V lost 6 bases, and 6 bases had no gene match. Here the CDR3 DNA reads TGTGCCATCAGGAGCGGACAGGGGGCTGACACCATATATTTT. It specifies CAIRSGQGADTIYF.

The rearrangement uses TRBV5-1 and TRBJ2-3; 10 bases are shared with TRBD2. The ends lost 2 bases at V and 1 base at J; junction bases unmatched: 4. The CDR3 is made up of 16 amino acids. Germline lookup yields CDR1 SGHRS and CDR2 YFSETQ. The CDR3 nucleotides read TGCGCCAGCAGCTTTCGAGGGACTAGCGGCACAGATACGCAGTATTTT. This encodes CASSFRGTSGTDTQYF.

For the CDR3, the DNA is TGTGCCAGCAGCTCCCGGGACAGGGGTACCTACGAGCAGTACTTC. Protein product: CASSSRDRGTYEQYF. The chain is built from TRBV3-1 (or the pseudogene TRBV3-2) and TRBJ2-7; 10 bases are shared with TRBD1. CDR3 length: 15 amino acids. V lost 5 bases to trimming and J lost 2 bases; unmatched junction nucleotides: 6. In germline, CDR1 is LGHDT, CDR2 YNNKEL (reference sequence).

The chain is built from TRBV15 and TRBJ1-4; D might be TRBD1 (5 bases). Trimming left V 0 bases short and J 0 bases short, with 11 bases between. The CDR3 contains 17 residues. Germline lookup yields CDR1 LNHNV and CDR2 YYDKDF (reference sequence). DNA for the CDR3: TGTGCCACCAGCAGAGAGTTCAGGACAACAACTAATGAAAAACTGTTTTTT. Translated, it gives CATSREFRTTTNEKLFF.

This chain connects TRBV29-1 to TRBJ2-7; 7 positions match TRBD2. The J segment lost 0 bases and the V segment lost 7 bases, leaving 12 bases of the junction unmatched. Germline-derived CDR1 and CDR2 are SQVTM and ANQGSEA. This CDR3 comprises 15 residues. For the CDR3, the DNA is TGCAGCGCCTCCCCGGGAGGATCGAGCTCCTACGAGCAGTACTTC. Protein product: CSASPGGSSSYEQYF.

This clone was detected once. The chain links TRBV19 to TRBJ2-5; possible D gene TRBD1, 6 bases. CDR1 and CDR2 from the germline V gene are LNHDA and SQIVND (reference sequence). Trimming took 8 bases from V and 2 from J, leaving 12 bases between them. CDR3 length: 13 residues. The DNA of the CDR3 is TGTGCCAGTGACCGAACAGGGCAAGAGACCCAGTACTTC. Amino acids: CASDRTGQETQYF.